A single sample is the source of the 28 T cell receptor beta chains below, sequenced in a study of Ad26.COV2.S vaccination and SARS-CoV-2 variants. Generated by immunoSEQ multiplex PCR, the TCRdb table keeps only in-frame clones and is missing some. The data contain about 420,000 clones, more than 75% of them singletons. Treatment: around 19 received Ad26.COV2.S at low or high dose, single or two shots; roughly 5 received placebo; per-sample allocation not given. Following the first vaccine or placebo injection, samples were taken on day 63. The sample in question was peripheral blood, obtained in a trial of Ad26.COV2.S vaccine versus placebo. These receptors all come from a person between 18 and 65 years old who received the Ad26.COV2.S COVID-19 vaccine or a placebo.

A word on this clone: The same CDR3 arises from other DNA sequences in this sample as well. In DNA, the CDR3 is TGCGCCAGCAGCCCTACAGGGGGAGCCTACGAGCAGTACTTC. This translates into CASSPTGGAYEQYF. The genes are TRBV4-3 and TRBJ2-7, with 8 positions matching TRBD1. The ends lost 4 bases at V and 2 bases at J; junction bases unmatched: 4. This CDR3 comprises 14 residues. Germline CDR1 is LGHNA and CDR2 is YSLEER.

This chain links TRBV12-3 or TRBV12-4 with TRBJ2-7, with 8 bases fitting TRBD2. The CDR3 length is 13 residues. V trimming: 3 bases; J trimming: 2 bases; junction bases outside the gene matches: 0. The CDR3 DNA reads TGTGCCAGCAGTTTGGGACTAGCCTACGAGCAGTACTTC. Its translation is CASSLGLAYEQYF.

DNA for the CDR3: TGTGCCAGCAGGCTAACCCTAGCGGGGGGGACAGATACGCAGTATTTT. Translation gives CASRLTLAGGTDTQYF. The rearrangement uses TRBV7-2 and TRBJ2-3; 12 bases match TRBD2. CDR1 is SGHTA and CDR2 is FQGNSA in the germline V gene. V was clipped by 6 bases and J by 3 bases; unmatched bases: 7. CDR3 length equals 16 residues. The full variable domain, rest sourced from reference TRBV7-2 and TRBJ2-3, is GAGVSQSPSNKVTEKGKDVELRCDPISGHTALYWYRQSLGQGLEFLIYFQGNSAPDKSGLPSDRFSAERTGGSVSTLTIQRTQQEDSAVYLCASRLTLAGGTDTQYFGPGTRLTVL.

This clone occurred once. V usage is TRBV5-1 and J usage is TRBJ1-1, with 9 bases that match TRBD1. Germline V lookup: CDR1 SGHRS, CDR2 YFSETQ. J lost 7 bases, V lost 0 bases, and 1 base had no gene match. The CDR3 runs to 13 residues. CDR3 protein: CASSLDRGLEAFF. DNA for the CDR3: TGCGCCAGCAGCTTGGACAGGGGGCTTGAAGCTTTCTTT.

The J gene is TRBJ2-5, the V gene TRBV11-2, with D unresolved. The CDR3 is 14 amino acids. Germline CDR1 and CDR2: SGHAT and FQNNGV. The V end lost 2 bases, the J end lost 2 bases, and 9 bases lay between the germline ends. The CDR3 DNA reads as TGTGCCAGCAGCTTACCACGGGTACAAGAGACCCAGTACTTC. Protein product: CASSLPRVQETQYF. Using reference TRBV11-2 and TRBJ2-5 for the parts outside the CDR3, the full variable domain is EAGVAQSPRYKIIEKRQSVAFWCNPISGHATLYWYQQILGQGPKLLIQFQNNGVVDDSQLPKDRFSAERLKGVDSTLKIQPAKLEDSAVYLCASSLPRVQETQYFGPGTRLLVL.

The V and J genes are TRBV19 and TRBJ2-1; D uncertain. This CDR3 has 13 residues. Germline values: CDR1 LNHDA, CDR2 SQIVND (reference sequence). Trimming pared 2 bases from V and 7 bases from J, leaving 9 bases between. The CDR3 region has the DNA TGTGCCAGTAGTATATTAGGTTTGAATGAGCAGTTCTTC. This codes for CASSILGLNEQFF.

The chain carries TRBV6-5 and TRBJ1-2; a weak D match, TRBD1 (5 bases). Trimming pared 4 bases from V and 0 bases from J, leaving 12 bases between. Looked up from germline, CDR1 is MNHEY and CDR2 is SVGAGI. The length of the CDR3 is 15 residues. CDR3 coding DNA: TGTGCCAGCAGTTCGGGACGGATCGCTAACTATGGCTACACCTTC. This sequence encodes CASSSGRIANYGYTF.

The rearrangement joins TRBV19 to TRBJ2-5; no firm D call. V was clipped by 5 bases and J by 1 base, with 11 bases between them. In germline, CDR1 is LNHDA, CDR2 SQIVND (reference sequence). CDR3 size: 14 residues. CDR3 bases: TGTGCCAGTAGTTCGCCGGGCCGCCAAGAGACCCAGTACTTC. The encoded protein is CASSSPGRQETQYF.

The V gene is TRBV9, the J gene TRBJ2-2, with unresolved D. CDR1 is SGDLS, CDR2 YYNGEE, per germline. This CDR3 region has 13 residues. V gave up 3 bases and J gave up 6 bases, with 9 bases separating them. The CDR3 nucleotides are TGTGCCAGCAGCGACCAGACGGCCGGGGAGCTGTTTTTT. It codes for CASSDQTAGELFF.

The chain employs TRBV7-9 and TRBJ1-2; D possibly corresponds to TRBD1 (5 bases). CDR1 SEHNR and CDR2 FQNEAQ come from the germline V gene (reference sequence). The V end was cut by 5 bases, the J end by 5 bases, with 15 bases between. The CDR3 has 14 residues. The CDR3 loop is CASSDGPGPYGYTF. CDR3 DNA sequence: TGTGCCAGCAGCGATGGCCCGGGACCTTATGGCTACACCTTC.

This clone showed up just once. The chain couples TRBV3-1 (or the pseudogene TRBV3-2) to TRBJ1-1, with D hard to call. The CDR3 is made up of 13 amino acids. The germline V gene encodes CDR1 LGHDT and CDR2 YNNKEL (reference sequence). V lost 3 bases to trimming and J lost 1 base, with 6 bases between them. This CDR3 is CASSQNENTEAFF. CDR3 bases: TGTGCCAGCAGCCAGAACGAGAACACTGAAGCTTTCTTT.

The chain is built from TRBV4-1 and TRBJ2-5; D is possibly TRBD2 (5 bases). CDR1 is MGHRA, CDR2 YSYEKL, per germline. This CDR3 comprises 13 residues. Trimming removed 6 bases from V and 5 bases from J, with 13 bases in between. CDR3 residues: CASSLGLTETQYF. CDR3 in DNA: TGCGCCAGCAGTCTCGGACTGACGGAGACCCAGTACTTC.

The rearrangement uses TRBV4-1 and TRBJ1-6; TRBD1 matches 10 bases. Germline values: CDR1 MGHRA, CDR2 YSYEKL. The length of the CDR3 is 21 residues. V shed 4 bases, J shed 9 bases, and the junction held 24 bases outside the gene matches. In DNA, the CDR3 is TGCGCCAGCAGCCGGTATGGGACAGGGGCAAATAGACATGCCTTAGGTTCACCCCTCCACTTT. Translating it yields CASSRYGTGANRHALGSPLHF.

The V and J genes are TRBV4-2 and TRBJ2-7, with D possibly matching TRBD2 (5 bases). Trimming stripped 0 bases from V and 0 bases from J, with 9 bases between. The CDR3 is 15 amino acids. Germline lookup yields CDR1 LGHNA and CDR2 YNFKEQ. The CDR3 loop is CASSQESGFSYEQYF. In nucleotides, the CDR3 is TGTGCCAGCAGCCAAGAAAGCGGTTTCTCCTACGAGCAGTACTTC.

The chain carries TRBV12-3 or TRBV12-4 and TRBJ2-2, with no clear D. CDR3 size: 12 residues. Deletions cut 3 bases from V and 4 bases from J, with 3 bases between. CDR3 nucleotide sequence: TGTGCCAGCAGTTTCATCACCGGGGAGCTGTTTTTT. Translating it yields CASSFITGELFF.

The chain employs TRBV28 and TRBJ2-5; 7 bases align to TRBD2. The ends lost 5 bases at V and 2 bases at J; junction bases unmatched: 11. The CDR3 is 16 amino acids. Germline CDR1 MDHEN, CDR2 SYDVKM. This chain's CDR3 is CASSPGVAGSQETQYF. The CDR3 DNA is TGTGCCAGCAGTCCCGGCGTAGCGGGTTCTCAAGAGACCCAGTACTTC.

V gene TRBV5-1 combines with J gene TRBJ2-7; 12 positions match TRBD1. The ends lost 3 bases at V and 7 bases at J; junction bases unmatched: 5. The length of the CDR3 is 14 residues. CDR1 SGHRS and CDR2 YFSETQ come from the germline V gene. The CDR3 nucleotides read TGCGCCAGCAGCTCGGGACAGGGGGCGCTTGAGCAGTACTTC. Encoded protein: CASSSGQGALEQYF.

The CDR3 DNA reads TGTGCCAGCAGCTTAAGCGGGACAGAGACCTACGAGCAGTACTTC. It codes for CASSLSGTETYEQYF. J is TRBJ2-7 and V is TRBV11-2; perhaps D is TRBD1 or TRBD2 (7 bases each). Trimming left V 2 bases short and J 2 bases short, with 13 bases between. CDR3 length: 15 residues. Germline V gene sequence: CDR1 SGHAT, CDR2 FQNNGV.

Only a few counts were recorded for this clone. The rearrangement uses TRBV18 and TRBJ1-2, with D perhaps matching TRBD1 (5 bases). V was shortened by 2 bases and J by 4 bases, with 20 bases between the two germline ends. The CDR3 length is 17 residues. Germline loops: CDR1 KGHSH, CDR2 LQKENI. The CDR3 DNA reads TGTGCCAGCTCACCAGAGGCAGGGCACCAACCTCGCTATGGCTACACCTTC. Translating gives CASSPEAGHQPRYGYTF. Together with reference TRBV18 and TRBJ1-2, the CDR3 gives the full variable domain: NAGVMQNPRHLVRRRGQEARLRCSPMKGHSHVYWYRQLPEEGLKFMVYLQKENIIDESGMPKERFSAEFPKEGPSILRIQQVVRGDSAAYFCASSPEAGHQPRYGYTFGSGTRLTVV.

The V call is TRBV6-5, the J call TRBJ1-2, with no clear D. Deletions cut 5 bases from V and 1 base from J, with 11 bases between. CDR1 and CDR2 (germline): MNHEY, SVGAGI. The length of the CDR3 is 14 residues. CDR3 nucleotide sequence: TGTGCCAGCAGTCCCAGTTTGGGTAACTATGGCTACACCTTC. Its protein is CASSPSLGNYGYTF.

The J gene is TRBJ1-2, the V gene TRBV20-1; 10 positions agree with TRBD1. Germline CDR1 is DFQATT and CDR2 is SNEGSKA (reference sequence). The CDR3 is 11 residues long. The CDR3 sequence is CNPGQGYGYTF. The CDR3 DNA sequence: TGCAATCCGGGACAGGGGTATGGCTACACCTTC.

The chain joins TRBV6-5 to TRBJ2-1; 9 nucleotides align to TRBD1. The germline V gene encodes CDR1 MNHEY and CDR2 SVGAGI. The V segment lost 7 bases and the J segment 3 bases; nucleotides outside the gene matches: 7. The CDR3 covers 15 residues. CDR3 protein: CASKSLTGGYNEQFF. The CDR3 DNA reads TGTGCCAGCAAATCGCTGACAGGGGGCTACAATGAGCAGTTCTTC.

The chain joins TRBV30 to TRBJ1-2, with D possibly being TRBD1 (6 bases). This CDR3 comprises 14 residues. V was cut by 1 base and J by 3 bases, with 12 bases left in between. Germline V gene data show CDR1 as GTSNPN and CDR2 as SVGIG (reference sequence). The CDR3 region has the DNA TGTGCCTGGAGTGGACACAGGGTTGACTATGGCTACACCTTC. As protein: CAWSGHRVDYGYTF.

The J gene is TRBJ2-5, the V gene TRBV28, with a tentative D call TRBD2 (5 bases). The germline V gene encodes CDR1 MDHEN and CDR2 SYDVKM. Trimming cost V 6 bases and J 7 bases, with 18 bases left between them. The CDR3 covers 14 residues. CDR3 sequence (DNA): TGTGCCAGCAGCATTCACACCGGAGGCGGGACCCAGTACTTC. This gives the protein CASSIHTGGGTQYF. Filled out from reference TRBV28 and TRBJ2-5, the complete variable domain reads DVKVTQSSRYLVKRTGEKVFLECVQDMDHENMFWYRQDPGLGLRLIYFSYDVKMKEKGDIPEGYSVSREKKERFSLILESASTNQTSMYLCASSIHTGGGTQYFGPGTRLLVL.

The chain links TRBV4-2 to TRBJ1-6; a possible D gene is TRBD1 (6 bases). V was pared by 3 bases and J by 13 bases, with 19 bases between. Looked up from germline, CDR1 is LGHNA and CDR2 is YNFKEQ. CDR3 length: 15 residues. CDR3 amino acids: CASSHEGGGKGPLHF. DNA for the CDR3: TGTGCCAGCAGCCATGAGGGGGGGGGTAAGGGGCCCCTCCACTTT.

In this sample, this clone turned up once. The rearrangement joins TRBV30 to TRBJ2-5; tentative D call: TRBD2 (5 bases). CDR1 GTSNPN and CDR2 SVGIG come from the germline V gene (reference sequence). CDR3 size: 14 residues. Trimming cost V 1 base and J 1 base, with 10 bases left between them. The CDR3 loop reads CAWSGAAGQETQYF. CDR3 nucleotide sequence: TGTGCCTGGAGTGGGGCCGCGGGCCAAGAGACCCAGTACTTC.

The chain employs TRBV5-1 and TRBJ1-1, with D perhaps matching TRBD1 (6 bases). The germline V and J ends were trimmed by 4 bases and 1 base, with 11 bases remaining between them. The CDR3 loop spans 14 amino acids. Germline CDR1 reads SGHRS; CDR2 reads YFSETQ. Written as DNA, the CDR3 is TGCGCCAGCAGCCCGGGACACCAGAACACTGAAGCTTTCTTT. It codes for CASSPGHQNTEAFF.

The chain couples TRBV4-1 to TRBJ2-1, with 8 bases aligning to TRBD1. The CDR3 spans 15 residues. V dropped 2 bases and J dropped 4; count of bases not matched to a gene: 4. Germline V CDR1 and CDR2: MGHRA, YSYEKL. DNA for the CDR3: TGCGCCAGCAGCCAACTACAGGGGGAGTACAATGAGCAGTTCTTC. Its protein product is CASSQLQGEYNEQFF.